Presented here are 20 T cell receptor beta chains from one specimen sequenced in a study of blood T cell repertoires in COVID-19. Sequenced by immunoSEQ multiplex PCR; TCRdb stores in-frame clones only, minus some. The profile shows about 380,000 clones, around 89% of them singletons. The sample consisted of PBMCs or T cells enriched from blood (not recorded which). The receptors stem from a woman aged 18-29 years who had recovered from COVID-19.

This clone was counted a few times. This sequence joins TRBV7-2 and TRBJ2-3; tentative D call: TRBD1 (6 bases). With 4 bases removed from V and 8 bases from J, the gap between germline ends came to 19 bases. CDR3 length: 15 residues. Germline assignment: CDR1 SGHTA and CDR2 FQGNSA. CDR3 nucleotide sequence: TGTGCCAGCAGCTGGGGGCGAGGGGCGGGCGTTACGCAGTATTTT. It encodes CASSWGRGAGVTQYF.

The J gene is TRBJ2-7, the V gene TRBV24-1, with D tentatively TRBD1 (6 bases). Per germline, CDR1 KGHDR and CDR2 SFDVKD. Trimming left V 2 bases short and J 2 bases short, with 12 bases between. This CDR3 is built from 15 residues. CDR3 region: CATSDSTQGPYEQYF. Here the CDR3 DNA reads TGTGCCACCAGTGATTCAACACAGGGTCCCTACGAGCAGTACTTC.

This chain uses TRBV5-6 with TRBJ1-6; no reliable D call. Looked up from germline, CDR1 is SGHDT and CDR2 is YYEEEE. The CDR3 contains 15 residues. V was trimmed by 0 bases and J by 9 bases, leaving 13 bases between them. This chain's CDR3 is CASSLDSLGSSPLHF. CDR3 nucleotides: TGTGCCAGCAGCTTGGACAGCTTAGGTAGTTCACCCCTCCACTTT.

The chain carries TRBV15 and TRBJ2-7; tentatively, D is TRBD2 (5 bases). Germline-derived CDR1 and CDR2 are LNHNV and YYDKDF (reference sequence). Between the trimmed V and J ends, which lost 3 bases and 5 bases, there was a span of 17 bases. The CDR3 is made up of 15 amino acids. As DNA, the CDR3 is TGTGCCACCAGCAGCCTCGACGGAGGAGCCCACGAGCAGTACTTC. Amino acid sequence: CATSSLDGGAHEQYF.

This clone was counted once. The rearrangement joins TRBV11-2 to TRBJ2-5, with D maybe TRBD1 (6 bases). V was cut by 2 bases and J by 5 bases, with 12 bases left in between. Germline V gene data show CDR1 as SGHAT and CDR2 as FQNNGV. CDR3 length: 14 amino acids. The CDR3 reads CASSLRTERETQYF. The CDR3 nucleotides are TGTGCCAGCAGCTTAAGGACAGAGCGGGAGACCCAGTACTTC.

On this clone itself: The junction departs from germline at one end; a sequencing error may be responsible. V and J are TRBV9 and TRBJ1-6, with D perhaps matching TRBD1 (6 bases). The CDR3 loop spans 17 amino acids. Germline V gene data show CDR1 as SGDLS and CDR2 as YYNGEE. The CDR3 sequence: CASSVADRRSFNSPLHF. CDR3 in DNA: TGTGCCAGCAGCGTAGCCGACAGGCGTTCCTTTAATTCACCCCTCCACTTT.

The DNA for the CDR3 is TGTGCCAGCAGTGAGTCGGGCAATCAGCCCCAGCATTTT. Protein product: CASSESGNQPQHF. The gene calls are TRBV6-4 and TRBJ1-5, with D hard to call. From germline, CDR1 is MRHNA and CDR2 SNTAGT. The CDR3 covers 13 residues. Trimming pared 3 bases from V and 2 bases from J, leaving 5 bases between.

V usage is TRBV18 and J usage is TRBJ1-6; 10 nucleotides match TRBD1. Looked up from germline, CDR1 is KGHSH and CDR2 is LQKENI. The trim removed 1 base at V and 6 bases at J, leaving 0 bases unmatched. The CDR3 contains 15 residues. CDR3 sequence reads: CASSPRDRGNSPLHF. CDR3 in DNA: TGTGCCAGCTCACCACGGGACAGGGGTAATTCACCCCTCCACTTT.

CDR3 coding DNA: TGTGCCAGCAGCGAGGGAGGAAAGGGCCAGCCCCCTAGCTATGGCTACACCTTC. As protein: CASSEGGKGQPPSYGYTF. The rearrangement uses TRBV9 and TRBJ1-2; D is unresolved. The ends were cut back, 3 bases at V and 4 bases at J, with 25 bases in the middle. This CDR3 is 18 amino acids long. Germline CDR1 and CDR2: SGDLS and YYNGEE.

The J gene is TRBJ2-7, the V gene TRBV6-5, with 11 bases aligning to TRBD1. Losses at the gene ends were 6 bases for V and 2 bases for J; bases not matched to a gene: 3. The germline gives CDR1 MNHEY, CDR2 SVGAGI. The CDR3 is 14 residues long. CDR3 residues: CASSLGQGAYEQYF. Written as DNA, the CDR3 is TGTGCCAGCAGCCTGGGACAGGGGGCCTACGAGCAGTACTTC.

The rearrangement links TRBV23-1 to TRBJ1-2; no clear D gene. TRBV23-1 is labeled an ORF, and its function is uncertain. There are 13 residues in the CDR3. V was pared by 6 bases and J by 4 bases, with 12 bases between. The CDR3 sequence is CASRGGEGYGYTF. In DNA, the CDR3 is TGCGCCAGCAGGGGCGGGGAGGGCTATGGCTACACCTTC.

The CDR3 coding sequence is TGTGCCAGCAGTGAATTTGGAGGGACTACTAGCACAGATACGCAGTATTTT. Encoded protein: CASSEFGGTTSTDTQYF. The rearrangement links TRBV2 to TRBJ2-3; 7 bases line up with TRBD2. The germline gives CDR1 SNHLY, CDR2 FYNNEI. The CDR3 length is 17 residues. J was trimmed by 0 bases and V by 2 bases; bases with no gene match: 8.

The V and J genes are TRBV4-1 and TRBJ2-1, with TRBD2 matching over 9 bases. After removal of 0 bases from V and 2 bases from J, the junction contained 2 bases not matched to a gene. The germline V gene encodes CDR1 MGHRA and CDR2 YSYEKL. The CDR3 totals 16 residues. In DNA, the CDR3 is TGCGCCAGCAGCCAAGACGTAGCGGGGGCCTACAATGAGCAGTTCTTC. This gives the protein CASSQDVAGAYNEQFF.

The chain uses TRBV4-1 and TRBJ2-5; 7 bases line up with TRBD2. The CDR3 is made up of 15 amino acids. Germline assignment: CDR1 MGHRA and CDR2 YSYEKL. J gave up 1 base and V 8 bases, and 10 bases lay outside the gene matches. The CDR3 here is CASRITWGGQETQYF. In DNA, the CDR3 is TGCGCCAGCCGAATAACCTGGGGGGGCCAAGAGACCCAGTACTTC.

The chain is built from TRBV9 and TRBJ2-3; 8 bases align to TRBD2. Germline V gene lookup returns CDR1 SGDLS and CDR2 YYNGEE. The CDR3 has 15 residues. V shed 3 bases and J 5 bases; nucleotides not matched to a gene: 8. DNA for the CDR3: TGTGCCAGCAGCGGGCTAGCGGGTAGGGGAGATACGCAGTATTTT. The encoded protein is CASSGLAGRGDTQYF.

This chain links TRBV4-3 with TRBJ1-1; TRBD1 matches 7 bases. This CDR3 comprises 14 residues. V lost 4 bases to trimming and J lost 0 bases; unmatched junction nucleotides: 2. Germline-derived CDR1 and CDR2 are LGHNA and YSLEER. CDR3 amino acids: CASSRDRMNTEAFF. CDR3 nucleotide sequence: TGCGCCAGCAGCCGGGACAGAATGAACACTGAAGCTTTCTTT.

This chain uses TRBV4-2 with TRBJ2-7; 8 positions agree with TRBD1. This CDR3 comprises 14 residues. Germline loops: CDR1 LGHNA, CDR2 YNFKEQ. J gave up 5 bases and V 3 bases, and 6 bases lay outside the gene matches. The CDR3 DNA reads TGTGCCAGCAGCCAGCCGGGACAGGATCACGAGCAGTACTTC. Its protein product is CASSQPGQDHEQYF.

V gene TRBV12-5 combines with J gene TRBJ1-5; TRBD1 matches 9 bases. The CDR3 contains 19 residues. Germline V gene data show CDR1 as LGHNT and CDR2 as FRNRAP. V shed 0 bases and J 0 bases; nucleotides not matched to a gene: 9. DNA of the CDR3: TGTGCTAGTGGTTTGGTACGGGACAGGGTACTGTATAGCAATCAGCCCCAGCATTTT. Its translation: CASGLVRDRVLYSNQPQHF.

CDR3 sequence (DNA): TGTGCCAGCAAATTCAGGGGGCAGAGTGGCTACACCTTC. The encoded protein is CASKFRGQSGYTF. The chain joins TRBV5-4 to TRBJ1-2; 8 bases line up with TRBD1. J gave up 7 bases and V 6 bases, and 8 bases lay outside the gene matches. Germline CDR1 and CDR2: SGHNT and YYREEE (reference sequence). The CDR3 loop spans 13 amino acids.

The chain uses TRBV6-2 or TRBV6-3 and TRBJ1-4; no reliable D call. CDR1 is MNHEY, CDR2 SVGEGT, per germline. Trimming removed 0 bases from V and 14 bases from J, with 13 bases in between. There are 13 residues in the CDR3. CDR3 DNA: TGTGCCAGCAGTTACTCGAACCGGAGGCGTCTGTTTTTT. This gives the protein CASSYSNRRRLFF.